This TCR beta chain stems from a study of CD8+ T cells in alopecia areata. Note on this clone: Within the sample, other DNA sequences also encode this same CDR3.

The CDR3 consists of 14 residues. Germline assignment: CDR1 SGHDT and CDR2 YYEEEE. V trimming: 7 bases; J trimming: 1 base; junction bases outside the gene matches: 7. RNA, once extracted, was reverse transcribed into cDNA for use as the sequencing template. The method was immunoSEQ multiplex PCR; TCRdb's version includes in-frame clones alone and lacks a portion of them. The sample holds under 250,000 clones, 50% to 70% seen once. This sample's treatment: oral pan-JAK inhibitor, 5-10 mg twice daily. The receptor comes from a human donor with alopecia areata. The chain joins TRBV5-6 to TRBJ1-2; 7 nucleotides align to TRBD1. The sequencing used CD4+ T cells sorted from blood, collected at week 4, from a patient treated with tofacitinib. The CDR3 protein is CASSSGTVNYGYTF. Here the CDR3 DNA reads TGTGCCAGCTCCTCCGGGACAGTTAACTATGGCTACACCTTC.